This TCR beta chain was obtained from a study of blood T cells in healthy people across ages. The authors extracted at least 6 micrograms of total RNA per sample. The CDR3 spans 15 residues. The germline V gene has CDR1 SGDLS and CDR2 YYNGEE. For the second PCR, which ran for about 6 to 11 cycles, a sample-barcoded 5' primer and a J-beta primer mix were used. Each single sample gave us at least 3 million CDR3-containing paired-end reads. TCRdb independently ran MiXCR on the 5' RACE reads; one entry per CDR3 protein. The sample lists approximately 770,000 distinct CDR3 sequences; roughly 60% were seen once.

The sample consisted of blood. This sequence was found in a man between 25 and 39 years old in good health. The J gene is TRBJ2-7, the V gene TRBV9; D call uncertain. The J call may be faulty, since TRBJ2-5 better matches the DNA end. CDR3 loop: CASSVSLLPQETQYF. The DNA of the CDR3 is TGTGCCAGCAGCGTATCTCTTCTCCCCCAGGAGACCCAGTACTTC.